This T cell receptor beta chain was retrieved from a study of OX40 agonist ivuxolimab in advanced cancers. Broader study findings: The average count of expanded clones was higher among CD8+ T cells than among CD4+.

On this clone itself: Its antigen is unknown.

The CDR3 totals 12 residues. V dropped 1 base and J dropped 8 bases, with 8 bases sitting between them. Per germline, CDR1 KGHSH and CDR2 LQKENI. Measured with immunoSEQ multiplex PCR; TCRdb has only the in-frame clones, and not every one. The table shows tens of thousands of clones, with approximately 84% occurring only once. This clonotype was obtained from an adult with an advanced solid tumor such as melanoma, head and neck, liver or kidney cancer. The specimen comprised CD4+ or CD8+ T cells sorted from blood, sampled in a trial of the OX40 agonist ivuxolimab. J is TRBJ1-2 and V is TRBV18; D is unresolved. The CDR3 bases are TGTGCCAGCTCACCACTCCAATGGGGCTACACCTTC. Protein: CASSPLQWGYTF.